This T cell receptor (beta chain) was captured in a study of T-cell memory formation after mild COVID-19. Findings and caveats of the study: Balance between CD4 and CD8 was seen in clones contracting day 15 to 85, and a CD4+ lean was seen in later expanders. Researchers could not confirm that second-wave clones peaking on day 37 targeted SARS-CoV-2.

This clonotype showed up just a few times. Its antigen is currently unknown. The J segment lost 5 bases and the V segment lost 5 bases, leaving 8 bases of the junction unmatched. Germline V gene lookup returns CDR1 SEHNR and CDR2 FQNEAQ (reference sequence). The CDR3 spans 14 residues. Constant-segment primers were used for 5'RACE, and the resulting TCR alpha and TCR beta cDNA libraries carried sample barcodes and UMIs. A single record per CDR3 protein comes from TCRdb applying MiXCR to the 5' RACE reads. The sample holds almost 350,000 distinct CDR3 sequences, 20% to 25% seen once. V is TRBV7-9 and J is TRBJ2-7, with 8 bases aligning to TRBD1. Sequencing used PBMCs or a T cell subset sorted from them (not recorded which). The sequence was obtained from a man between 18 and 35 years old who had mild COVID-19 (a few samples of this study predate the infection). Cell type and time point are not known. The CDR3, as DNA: TGTGCCAGCAGCCTGGGACAGGAATTCGACGAGCAGTACTTC. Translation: CASSLGQEFDEQYF.